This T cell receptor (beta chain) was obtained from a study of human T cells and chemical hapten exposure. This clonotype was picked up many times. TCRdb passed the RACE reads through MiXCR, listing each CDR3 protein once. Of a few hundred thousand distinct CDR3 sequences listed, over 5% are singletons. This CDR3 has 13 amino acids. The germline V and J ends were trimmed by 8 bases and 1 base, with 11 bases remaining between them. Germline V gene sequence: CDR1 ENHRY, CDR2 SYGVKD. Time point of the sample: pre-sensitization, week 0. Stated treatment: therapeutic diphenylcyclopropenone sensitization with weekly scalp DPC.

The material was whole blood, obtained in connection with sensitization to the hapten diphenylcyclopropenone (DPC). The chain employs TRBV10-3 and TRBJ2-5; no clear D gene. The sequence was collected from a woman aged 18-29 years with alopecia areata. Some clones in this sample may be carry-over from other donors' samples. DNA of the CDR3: TGTGCCATCGGAGAGATACTCCAAGAGACCCAGTACTTC. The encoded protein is CAIGEILQETQYF.